This TCR beta chain appears in the sequencing data of a study of Ad26.COV2.S vaccination and SARS-CoV-2 variants. In germline, CDR1 is MRHNA, CDR2 SNTAGT. There are 13 residues in the CDR3. The germline V and J ends were trimmed by 6 bases and 2 bases, with 10 bases remaining between them. Treatment noted: some 20 received Ad26.COV2.S at low or high dose, single or two shots; a few received placebo; per-sample allocation not given. The study sampled participants on day 63 after the first vaccine or placebo injection. Sequencing used immunoSEQ multiplex PCR; TCRdb keeps in-frame clones, though not all of them. The data show about 350,000 clones, around 89% seen once.

This receptor was obtained from a person between 18 and 59 years old who received the Ad26.COV2.S COVID-19 vaccine or a placebo. The input for sequencing was peripheral blood, taken in a trial of Ad26.COV2.S vaccine versus placebo. The chain is built from TRBV6-4 and TRBJ1-1; no clear D gene. The CDR3 DNA reads TGTGCCAGCAGATTAGGACCCAACACTGAAGCTTTCTTT. Protein sequence: CASRLGPNTEAFF.